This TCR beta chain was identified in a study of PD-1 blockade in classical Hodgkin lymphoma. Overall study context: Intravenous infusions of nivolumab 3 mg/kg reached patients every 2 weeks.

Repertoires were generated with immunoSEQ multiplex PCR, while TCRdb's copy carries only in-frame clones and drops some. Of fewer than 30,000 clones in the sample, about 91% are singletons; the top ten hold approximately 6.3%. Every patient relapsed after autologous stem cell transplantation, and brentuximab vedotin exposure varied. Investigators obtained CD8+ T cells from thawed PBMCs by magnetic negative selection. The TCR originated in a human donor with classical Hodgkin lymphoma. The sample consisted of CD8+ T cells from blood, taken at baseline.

In DNA form, the CDR3 reads TGTGCCAGCTCACCACCGGAGGGATTGTTCGGGGCCAACGTCCTGACTTTC. It is translated as CASSPPEGLFGANVLTF. The chain is built from TRBV18 and TRBJ2-6, with TRBD2 as a possible D gene (6 bases). The V gene lost 0 bases and the J gene lost 4 bases, with 13 bases spanning the gap. This CDR3 spans 17 amino acids. Germline V gives CDR1 KGHSH, CDR2 LQKENI. The entire variable domain, with the rest obtained from reference TRBV18 and TRBJ2-6, is as follows: NAGVMQNPRHLVRRRGQEARLRCSPMKGHSHVYWYRQLPEEGLKFMVYLQKENIIDESGMPKERFSAEFPKEGPSILRIQQVVRGDSAAYFCASSPPEGLFGANVLTFGAGSRLTVL.